The 30 T cell receptor beta chains reported below all come from one sample, sequenced in a study of blood T cell repertoires in COVID-19. The repertoire was sequenced with immunoSEQ multiplex PCR; TCRdb's copy has only in-frame clones and lacks some. This table holds around 170,000 clones, approximately 85% found once. The sequencing input was PBMCs or T cells enriched from blood (not recorded which). These receptors were taken from a woman aged 18-30 years who had recovered from COVID-19.

CDR3 DNA: TGTGCCAGCAGCTTAGCTGACAGAGCTAACTATGGCTACACCTTC. Protein sequence: CASSLADRANYGYTF. The rearrangement links TRBV11-2 to TRBJ1-2; D perhaps matches TRBD1 (5 bases). V was trimmed by 1 base and J by 0 bases, leaving 9 bases between them. The CDR3 length is 15 residues. Germline assignment: CDR1 SGHAT and CDR2 FQNNGV. Full variable domain (remainder filled in from reference TRBV11-2 and TRBJ1-2): EAGVAQSPRYKIIEKRQSVAFWCNPISGHATLYWYQQILGQGPKLLIQFQNNGVVDDSQLPKDRFSAERLKGVDSTLKIQPAKLEDSAVYLCASSLADRANYGYTFGSGTRLTVV.

V usage is TRBV18 and J usage is TRBJ1-3; 10 nucleotides match TRBD1. The germline CDR1 and CDR2 sequences are KGHSH and LQKENI. With V trimmed by 0 bases and J by 8 bases, 4 bases remained unmatched. This CDR3 spans 15 amino acids. The CDR3 reads CASSPPGQGMDTIYF. For the CDR3, the DNA is TGTGCCAGCTCACCACCGGGACAGGGGATGGACACCATATATTTT.

This chain uses TRBV21-1 with TRBJ2-3; the listed D gene, TRBD1, was not tested against the DNA. TRBV21-1 is a recognized pseudogene. The CDR3 contains 15 residues. The DNA for the CDR3 is TGTGCCAGCAGCAAAGGAGGGGGAGATGGAGATACGCAGTATTTT. It codes for CASSKGGGDGDTQYF.

The gene calls are TRBV28 and TRBJ1-1; 11 bases line up with TRBD1. CDR1 is MDHEN, CDR2 SYDVKM, per germline. With V trimmed by 6 bases and J by 5 bases, 2 bases remained unmatched. This CDR3 has 13 residues. The CDR3 protein is CASRGQGGTEAFF. DNA of the CDR3: TGTGCCAGCAGGGGACAGGGGGGGACTGAAGCTTTCTTT.

The chain combines TRBV10-3 with TRBJ2-7; D may be TRBD2 (5 bases). Trimming took 4 bases from V and 6 from J, leaving 7 bases between them. Germline V gives CDR1 ENHRY, CDR2 SYGVKD. The CDR3 loop spans 11 amino acids. CDR3 DNA: TGTGCCATCAGTGTGGGGAGCGAGCAGTACTTC. Translated, it gives CAISVGSEQYF.

The table lists this clone with a count of one. The gene calls are TRBV10-2 and TRBJ1-6, with TRBD1 identical over 9 bases. Germline lookup yields CDR1 WSHSY and CDR2 SAAADI. V trimming: 7 bases; J trimming: 9 bases; junction bases outside the gene matches: 4. This CDR3 spans 13 amino acids. The CDR3 is CASMGQGGSPLHF. The CDR3 DNA reads TGCGCCAGCATGGGACAGGGCGGTTCACCCCTCCACTTT.

The chain recombines TRBV5-4 with TRBJ2-1, with TRBD1 identical over 10 bases. The CDR3 is 16 residues long. V shed 4 bases, J shed 8 bases, and the junction held 12 bases outside the gene matches. Germline CDR1 is SGHNT and CDR2 is YYREEE (reference sequence). The CDR3 here is CASSGGTPGQGHEQFF. The CDR3, as DNA: TGTGCCAGCAGCGGGGGGACGCCGGGACAGGGGCATGAGCAGTTCTTC.

The rearrangement links TRBV3-1 (or the pseudogene TRBV3-2) to TRBJ2-3; TRBD1 might be the D (5 bases). Germline assignment: CDR1 LGHDT and CDR2 YNNKEL (reference sequence). Trimming cost V 1 base and J 6 bases, with 8 bases left between them. This CDR3 region has 13 residues. CDR3 nucleotides: TGTGCCAGCAGCCAAGGGCCAGGGGATACGCAGTATTTT. Translating gives CASSQGPGDTQYF.

The CDR3 DNA follows: TGTGCCAGCTCAGCCCCACAGTCGAACACTGAAGCTTTCTTT. Its protein product is CASSAPQSNTEAFF. The chain has TRBV18 and TRBJ1-1; D unclear. The germline V gene has CDR1 KGHSH and CDR2 LQKENI. CDR3 size: 14 residues. Trimming took 5 bases from V and 1 from J, leaving 11 bases between them.

This rearrangement joins TRBV27 to TRBJ2-7; the match to TRBD1 covers 10 bases. CDR1 and CDR2 from the germline V gene are MNHEY and SMNVEV (reference sequence). This CDR3 is built from 17 residues. V lost 0 bases, J lost 0 bases, and 5 bases stayed unmatched. The CDR3 nucleotides are TGTGCCAGCAGTTTATCCTCGGGACAGGGGTACTCCTACGAGCAGTACTTC. Translating it yields CASSLSSGQGYSYEQYF.

The sample holds one count of this clone. The genes are TRBV28 and TRBJ2-1; TRBD2 aligns across 12 bases. Germline V gene sequence: CDR1 MDHEN, CDR2 SYDVKM. The CDR3 sequence is 20 residues long. Trimming took 4 bases from V and 7 from J; bases not matched to a gene: 20. The CDR3 sequence is CASSSRLAGVLVRRGNEQFF. CDR3 coding DNA: TGTGCCAGCAGTTCGCGACTAGCGGGAGTTCTAGTTCGGAGGGGTAATGAGCAGTTCTTC.

This clone was observed a few times. The V call is TRBV7-2, the J call TRBJ1-5, with TRBD1 matching 9 bases. After removal of 3 bases from V and 7 bases from J, the junction contained 7 bases not matched to a gene. There are 15 residues in the CDR3. Germline values: CDR1 SGHTA, CDR2 FQGNSA. This CDR3 is CASSFATGGGQPQHF. In DNA, the CDR3 is TGTGCCAGCAGCTTCGCCACAGGGGGCGGCCAGCCCCAGCATTTT.

This sequence joins TRBV21-1 and TRBJ1-2. TRBV21-1 is assigned pseudogene status. The CDR3 sequence is 14 residues long. In DNA form, the CDR3 reads TGTGCCAGCAGCAAAGGGGCGGGGGGCTCTGGCTACACCTTC. Translation: CASSKGAGGSGYTF.

The CDR3 nucleotides are TGTGCCAGCAGCCGGCAGGGGCTGAACACTGAAGCTTTCTTT. Its translation: CASSRQGLNTEAFF. The chain couples TRBV7-9 to TRBJ1-1; tentatively, D is TRBD1 (6 bases). In germline, CDR1 is SEHNR, CDR2 FQNEAQ (reference sequence). The CDR3 covers 14 residues. Trimming shortened V by 5 bases and J by 0 bases, and 10 bases separated the two germline ends.

The rearrangement uses TRBV28 and TRBJ2-3; the match to TRBD1 covers 9 bases. Germline V lookup: CDR1 MDHEN, CDR2 SYDVKM. V dropped 2 bases and J dropped 6; count of bases not matched to a gene: 6. The CDR3 is 15 amino acids. The CDR3 nucleotides are TGTGCCAGCAGTTTAACAGGGGGCGCGTCCGATACGCAGTATTTT. Amino acids: CASSLTGGASDTQYF.

This clone appeared once. The chain joins TRBV11-2 to TRBJ2-1; 7 bases are shared with TRBD2. Trimming took 3 bases from V and 2 from J; bases not matched to a gene: 13. CDR3 length: 18 amino acids. The V gene's germline CDR1 is SGHAT and CDR2 FQNNGV. The CDR3 sequence is CASSFPQEGGRTYNEQFF. CDR3 sequence (DNA): TGTGCCAGCAGCTTCCCCCAGGAGGGCGGGAGAACCTACAATGAGCAGTTCTTC.

This chain connects TRBV28 to TRBJ2-7; TRBD2 matches 8 bases. The CDR3 consists of 16 residues. Losses at the gene ends were 1 base for V and 2 bases for J; bases not matched to a gene: 7. Per germline, CDR1 MDHEN and CDR2 SYDVKM. The CDR3 sequence: CASSLSGGGPPYEQYF. In nucleotides, the CDR3 is TGTGCCAGCAGTTTATCCGGCGGGGGGCCTCCCTACGAGCAGTACTTC.

The gene calls are TRBV28 and TRBJ1-1, with D unresolved. Between the trimmed V and J ends, which lost 5 bases and 7 bases, there was a span of 5 bases. The CDR3 length is 10 residues. Germline V CDR1 and CDR2: MDHEN, SYDVKM. The CDR3 here is CASSDNEAFF. CDR3 DNA: TGTGCCAGCAGTGACAATGAAGCTTTCTTT. The full variable domain, its missing parts supplied by reference TRBV28 and TRBJ1-1, is DVKVTQSSRYLVKRTGEKVFLECVQDMDHENMFWYRQDPGLGLRLIYFSYDVKMKEKGDIPEGYSVSREKKERFSLILESASTNQTSMYLCASSDNEAFFGQGTRLTVV.

The V call is TRBV12-3 or TRBV12-4, the J call TRBJ2-1, with D perhaps matching TRBD1 (5 bases). Trimming cost V 6 bases and J 8 bases, with 5 bases left between them. CDR3 size: 10 residues. CDR3 coding DNA: TGTGCCAGCAGAGGGGATGAGCAGTTCTTC. It translates to CASRGDEQFF.

This clone was seen only once. V usage is TRBV28 and J usage is TRBJ1-2; D remains unclear. V lost 7 bases and J lost 7, with 10 bases in between. The CDR3 has 11 residues. The germline gives CDR1 MDHEN, CDR2 SYDVKM. DNA of the CDR3: TGTGCCAGCATCGATGGCGGTGGCTACACCTTC. Its translation: CASIDGGGYTF.

The gene calls are TRBV7-2 and TRBJ2-6, with TRBD1 matching over 8 bases. This CDR3 has 18 residues. V lost 3 bases to trimming and J lost 0 bases; unmatched junction nucleotides: 7. CDR1 and CDR2 (germline): SGHTA, FQGNSA. CDR3 protein: CASSFEGQGGSGANVLTF. The CDR3 DNA is TGTGCCAGCAGCTTTGAAGGACAGGGTGGCTCTGGGGCCAACGTCCTGACTTTC.

V usage is TRBV19 and J usage is TRBJ1-5; no firm D call. The CDR3 is made up of 13 amino acids. CDR1 LNHDA and CDR2 SQIVND come from the germline V gene (reference sequence). V lost 4 bases, J lost 5 bases, and 9 bases lay in between. The CDR3 nucleotides read TGTGCCAGTAGTAATGGCCTGTATCAGCCCCAGCATTTT. As protein: CASSNGLYQPQHF.

V is TRBV20-1 and J is TRBJ1-1; D is unresolved. CDR1 and CDR2 (germline): DFQATT, SNEGSKA (reference sequence). V was pared by 6 bases and J by 4 bases, with 9 bases between. This CDR3 spans 11 amino acids. DNA of the CDR3: TGCAGTGCCTCGTGGGCCACTGAAGCTTTCTTT. Translated: CSASWATEAFF.

The gene calls are TRBV7-9 and TRBJ2-1; D may be TRBD1 (5 bases). The ends were cut back, 0 bases at V and 7 bases at J, with 7 bases in the middle. Germline V gene sequence: CDR1 SEHNR, CDR2 FQNEAQ (reference sequence). This CDR3 is 13 amino acids long. The CDR3 loop reads CASSLAGRNEQFF. The CDR3 DNA reads TGTGCCAGCAGCTTAGCGGGGCGGAATGAGCAGTTCTTC.

The rearrangement joins TRBV2 to TRBJ2-7; weak D call: TRBD2 (5 bases). V lost 3 bases, J lost 0 bases, and 9 bases lay in between. The CDR3 is 14 amino acids. Germline V lookup: CDR1 SNHLY, CDR2 FYNNEI. The CDR3 sequence is CASSDSADSYEQYF. Here the CDR3 DNA reads TGTGCCAGCAGTGATTCAGCGGACTCCTACGAGCAGTACTTC.

The sample holds one count of this clone. The chain couples TRBV5-1 to TRBJ2-7; tentative D call: TRBD1 (5 bases). V lost 0 bases and J lost 3, with 19 bases in between. The CDR3 runs to 17 residues. The germline gives CDR1 SGHRS, CDR2 YFSETQ. The CDR3 coding sequence is TGCGCCAGCAGCTTGGTGGTAGGGGCAGCCGGAAACTACGAGCAGTACTTC. Protein sequence: CASSLVVGAAGNYEQYF.

The chain carries TRBV7-2 and TRBJ1-4; 7 bases line up with TRBD1. With V trimmed by 5 bases and J by 7 bases, 7 bases remained unmatched. From germline, CDR1 is SGHTA and CDR2 FQGNSA. The CDR3 is 14 residues long. CDR3 sequence (DNA): TGTGCCAGCAGCGCCTACGGGACAGCTGAAAAACTGTTTTTT. Amino acid sequence: CASSAYGTAEKLFF.

This chain joins TRBV5-1 and TRBJ2-2; TRBD1 matches at 7 bases. This CDR3 region has 13 residues. Trimming took 8 bases from V and 5 from J; bases not matched to a gene: 6. Germline CDR1 is SGHRS and CDR2 is YFSETQ. The CDR3, as DNA: TGCGCCAGTCATGACAGGGCGACCGGGGAGCTGTTTTTT. This translates into CASHDRATGELFF.

About this clone: The identical CDR3 is also encoded by other nucleotide sequences in the sample. V is TRBV28 and J is TRBJ2-4; TRBD1 agrees at 8 bases. Trimming at V came to 6 bases and at J to 0 bases, leaving 7 bases not matched to a gene. Germline CDR1 is MDHEN and CDR2 is SYDVKM. The CDR3 extends over 16 amino acids. DNA of the CDR3: TGTGCCAGCAGACCGGGACAGGATTTAGCCAAAAACATTCAGTACTTC. Translating it yields CASRPGQDLAKNIQYF.

The V call is TRBV11-2, the J call TRBJ1-2; D is uncertain. The CDR3 extends over 14 amino acids. The V gene's germline CDR1 is SGHAT and CDR2 FQNNGV. V gave up 4 bases and J gave up 1 base, with 10 bases separating them. CDR3 bases: TGTGCCAGCAGCTCCCGCGGCGTTAACTATGGCTACACCTTC. Translated, it gives CASSSRGVNYGYTF.